A single sample is the source of the 3 T cell receptor beta chains below, sequenced in a study of T cell clonotyping in hematopoietic cell transplantation. The time point here: recipient sample about 28 days before transplant, after cytoreduction. Method: immunoSEQ multiplex PCR; TCRdb's copy keeps in-frame clones and lacks some. The sample includes roughly 80,000 clones, about 96% of them seen just once. This sample comprised peripheral blood mononuclear cells, obtained before stem cell transplant. These TCRs come from a woman aged 45-60 years with acute myeloid leukemia. Some clones in this sample may be carry-over from other donors' samples.

The rearrangement joins TRBV7-2 to TRBJ2-5, with 11 bases fitting TRBD2. The germline gives CDR1 SGHTA, CDR2 FQGNSA. V lost 0 bases, J lost 0 bases, and 12 bases stayed unmatched. CDR3 length: 20 residues. CDR3 in amino acids: CASSLASSGRQLSYQETQYF. The CDR3 DNA follows: TGTGCCAGCAGCTTAGCGTCTAGCGGGAGGCAACTATCGTACCAAGAGACCCAGTACTTC.

CDR3 sequence: CASKAQSLMNTEAFF. CDR3 DNA sequence: TGTGCCAGCAAGGCTCAGAGTTTAATGAACACTGAAGCTTTCTTT. The chain is built from TRBV2 and TRBJ1-1, with unresolved D. V dropped 7 bases and J dropped 0 bases, with 15 bases sitting between them. CDR1 is SNHLY, CDR2 FYNNEI, per germline. The CDR3 spans 15 residues.

The chain links TRBV10-3 to TRBJ2-7, with D possibly TRBD2 on 6 matching bases. The germline gives CDR1 ENHRY, CDR2 SYGVKD. The V and J ends lost 4 bases and 4 bases respectively, with 11 bases between them. The CDR3 has 13 amino acids. This chain's CDR3 is CAISGSGPYEQYF. CDR3 in DNA: TGTGCCATCAGTGGTAGCGGCCCTTACGAGCAGTACTTC.